The rows below give T cell receptor beta chains drawn from one sample of a study of identical twins. MiXCR was run by TCRdb on the 5' RACE reads, yielding one entry per CDR3 protein. In the table there are 500,000 to 550,000 distinct CDR3 sequences, 20% to 25% of which are singletons. These same records also appear under a second study, on yellow fever vaccine responses in identical twins.

Sequenced sample: CD4+ T cells sorted from blood. All receptors derive from a woman aged 18-35 years in good health. The conserved cysteine and the conserved F or W are not part of the CDR3 here.

TRBV2 | ASSGQRLNTEAF
TRBV12-3/TRBV12-4 | ASSPRRESNEQF
TRBV6-6 | ASSPVDQETQY
TRBV6-1 | ASSPRQIYGYT
TRBV7-9 | ASSLIPITEQF
TRBV7-9 | ASSGIGVFGTDTQY
TRBV24-1 | ATRSGGHTDTQY
TRBV21-1 | ASSTSQGAREGYSTDTQY
TRBV20-1 | SARPYDRVVTGELF
TRBV11-2 | ASSVIEDTQY
TRBV6-5 | ASSYGRGTNIQY
TRBV5-1 | ASSLSGAGYEQY
TRBV2 | ASTGPSAAF
TRBV9 | ASSAPTGGSTEAF
TRBV6-1 | ASSERGDSNQPQH
TRBV20-1 | SANPQSTDTQY
TRBV27 | ASSFWGASNTGELF
TRBV27 | ASSSQTGLNEQF
TRBV28 | ASSFEDTGELF
TRBV2 | ASSGQGTDTQY
TRBV28 | ASSSQWEQF
TRBV29-1 | SVVPGLAANNEQF
TRBV15 | ATSRDRDFSYEQY
TRBV5-1 | ASSEGTRNEQF
TRBV20-1 | SANLWGDRASNEQF
TRBV24-1 | ATSDFINEQF
TRBV27 | ASSLPPGTINSQETQY
TRBV7-9 | ASSLAVSTDTQY
TRBV12-3/TRBV12-4 | ASSFFRGSLYEQY
TRBV24-1 | ATSDPGGPGTDTQY
TRBV5-1 | ASSSLTSGGTGELF
TRBV12-3/TRBV12-4 | ASSISVSTEAF
TRBV20-1 | SARTAQGHTGELF
TRBV3-1 | ASSQGLPGSYNEQF
TRBV5-1 | ASSLASGIGSGANVLT
TRBV5-8 | ASSLGLLGSTGELF
TRBV6-1 | ASNSRRTNTEAF
TRBV7-9 | ASSLRTSGRDEQF
TRBV5-1 | ASSWNGRGSYEQY
TRBV29-1 | SVASGSRETQY
TRBV3-1 | ASSPIPEYSQAF
TRBV5-6 | ASSWKGRVEQF
TRBV12-3/TRBV12-4 | ASTGGYSNQPQH
TRBV29-1 | SVEDLSGGARDEQF
TRBV5-6 | ASSSRGTAANYGYT
TRBV10-3 | AISEDRQGVSYNEQF
TRBV2 | ASSVQTGELF
TRBV20-1 | SARGALGGRLAKNIQY
TRBV3-1 | ASSHESLLLRELF
TRBV5-1 | ASSSDRAETQY
TRBV2 | ASSWGTSGRARETQY
TRBV3-1 | ASSQVRGGGNEQF
TRBV21-1 | ASSKLGHNYEQY
TRBV2 | ASRGAQTGELF
TRBV20-1 | SARRGDSGIYEQY
TRBV12-3/TRBV12-4 | ASGLGAATDTQY
TRBV12-3/TRBV12-4 | ASSEGQPGETQY